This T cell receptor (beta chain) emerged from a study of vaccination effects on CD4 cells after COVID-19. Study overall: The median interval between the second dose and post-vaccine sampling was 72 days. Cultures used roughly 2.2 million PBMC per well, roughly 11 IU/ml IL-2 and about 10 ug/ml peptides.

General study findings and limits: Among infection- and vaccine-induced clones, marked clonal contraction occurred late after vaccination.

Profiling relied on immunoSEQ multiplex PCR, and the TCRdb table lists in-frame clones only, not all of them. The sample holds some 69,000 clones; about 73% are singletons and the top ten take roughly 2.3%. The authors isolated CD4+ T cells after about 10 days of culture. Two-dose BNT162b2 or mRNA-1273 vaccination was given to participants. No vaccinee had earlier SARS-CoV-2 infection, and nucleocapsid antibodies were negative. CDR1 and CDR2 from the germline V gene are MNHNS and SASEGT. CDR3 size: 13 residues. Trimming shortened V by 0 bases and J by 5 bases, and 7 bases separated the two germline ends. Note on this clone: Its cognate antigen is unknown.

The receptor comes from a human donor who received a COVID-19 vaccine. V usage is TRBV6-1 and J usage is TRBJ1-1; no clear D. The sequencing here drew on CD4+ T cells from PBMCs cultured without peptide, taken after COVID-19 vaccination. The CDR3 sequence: CASSEAHRTEAFF. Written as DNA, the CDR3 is TGTGCCAGCAGTGAAGCGCATCGGACTGAAGCTTTCTTT.